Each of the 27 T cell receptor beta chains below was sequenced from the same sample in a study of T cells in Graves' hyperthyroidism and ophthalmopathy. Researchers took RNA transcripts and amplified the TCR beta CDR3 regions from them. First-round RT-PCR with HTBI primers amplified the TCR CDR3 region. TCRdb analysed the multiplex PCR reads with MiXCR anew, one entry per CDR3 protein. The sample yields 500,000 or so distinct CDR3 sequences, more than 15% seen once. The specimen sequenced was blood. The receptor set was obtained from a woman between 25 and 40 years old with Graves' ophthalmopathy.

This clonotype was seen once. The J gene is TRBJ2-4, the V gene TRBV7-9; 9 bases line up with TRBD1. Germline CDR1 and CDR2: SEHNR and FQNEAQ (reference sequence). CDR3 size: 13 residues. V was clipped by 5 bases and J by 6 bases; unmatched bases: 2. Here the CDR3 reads CASSADRGNIQYF. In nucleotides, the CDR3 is TGTGCCAGCAGCGCGGACAGGGGAAACATTCAGTACTTC.

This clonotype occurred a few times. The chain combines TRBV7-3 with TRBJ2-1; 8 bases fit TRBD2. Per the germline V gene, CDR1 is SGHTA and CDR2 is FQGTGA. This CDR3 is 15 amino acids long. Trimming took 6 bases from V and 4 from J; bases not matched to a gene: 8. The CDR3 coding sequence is TGTGCCAGCAGTGATGGAAGCGGGAGTTACAATGAGCAGTTCTTC. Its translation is CASSDGSGSYNEQFF. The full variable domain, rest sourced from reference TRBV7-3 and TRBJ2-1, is GAGVSQTPSNKVTEKGKYVELRCDPISGHTALYWYRQSLGQGPEFLIYFQGTGAADDSGLPNDRFFAVRPEGSVSTLKIQRTERGDSAVYLCASSDGSGSYNEQFFGPGTRLTVL.

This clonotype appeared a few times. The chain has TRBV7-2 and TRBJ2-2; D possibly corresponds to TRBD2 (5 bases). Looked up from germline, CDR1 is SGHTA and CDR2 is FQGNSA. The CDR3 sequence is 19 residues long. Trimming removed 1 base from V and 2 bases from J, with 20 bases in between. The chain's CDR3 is CASSLVPPSTGVNTGELFF. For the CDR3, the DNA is TGTGCCAGCAGCTTAGTCCCTCCTAGCACCGGGGTCAACACCGGGGAGCTGTTTTTT.

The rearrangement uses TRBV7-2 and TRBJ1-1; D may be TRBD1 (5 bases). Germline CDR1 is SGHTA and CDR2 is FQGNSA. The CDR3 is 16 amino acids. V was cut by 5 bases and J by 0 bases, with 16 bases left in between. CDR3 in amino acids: CASSPRGLWLNTEAFF. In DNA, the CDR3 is TGTGCCAGCAGCCCAAGGGGATTGTGGCTGAACACTGAAGCTTTCTTT.

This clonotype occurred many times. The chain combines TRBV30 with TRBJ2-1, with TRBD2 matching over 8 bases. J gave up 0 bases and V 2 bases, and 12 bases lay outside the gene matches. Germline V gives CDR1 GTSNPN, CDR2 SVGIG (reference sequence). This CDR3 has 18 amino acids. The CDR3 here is CAWSRAGVVIGSYNEQFF. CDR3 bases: TGTGCCTGGAGTCGAGCGGGAGTTGTGATTGGCTCCTACAATGAGCAGTTCTTC.

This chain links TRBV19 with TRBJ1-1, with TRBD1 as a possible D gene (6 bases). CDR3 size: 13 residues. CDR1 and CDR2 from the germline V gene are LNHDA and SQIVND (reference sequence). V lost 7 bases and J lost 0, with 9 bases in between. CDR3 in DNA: TGTGCCAGTACCAGACAGGTGAACACTGAAGCTTTCTTT. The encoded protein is CASTRQVNTEAFF.

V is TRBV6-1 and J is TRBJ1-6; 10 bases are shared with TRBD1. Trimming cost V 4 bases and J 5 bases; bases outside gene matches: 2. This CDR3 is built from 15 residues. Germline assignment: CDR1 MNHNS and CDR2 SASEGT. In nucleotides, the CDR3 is TGTGCCAGCAGTGGCGGACAGGGGGATAATTCACCCCTCCACTTT. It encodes CASSGGQGDNSPLHF.

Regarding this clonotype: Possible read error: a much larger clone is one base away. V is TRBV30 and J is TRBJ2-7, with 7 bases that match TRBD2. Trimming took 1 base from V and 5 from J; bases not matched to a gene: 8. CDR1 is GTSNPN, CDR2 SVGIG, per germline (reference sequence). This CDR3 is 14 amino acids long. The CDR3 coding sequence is TGTGCCTGGAGTGCCGGACTAGGGGCCCACGAGCAGTACTTC. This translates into CAWSAGLGAHEQYF.

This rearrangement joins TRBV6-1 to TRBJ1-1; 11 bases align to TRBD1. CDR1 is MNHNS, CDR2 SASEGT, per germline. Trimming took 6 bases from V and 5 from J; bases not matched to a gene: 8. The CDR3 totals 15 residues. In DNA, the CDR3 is TGTGCCAGCAGACCAGGACAGGGGGCTATTACTGAAGCTTTCTTT. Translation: CASRPGQGAITEAFF.

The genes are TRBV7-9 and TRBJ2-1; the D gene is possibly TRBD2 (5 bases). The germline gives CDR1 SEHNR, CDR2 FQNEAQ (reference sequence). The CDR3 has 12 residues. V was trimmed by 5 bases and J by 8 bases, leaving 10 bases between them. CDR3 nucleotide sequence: TGTGCCAGCAGCACAGAAGCGGATGAGCAGTTCTTC. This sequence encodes CASSTEADEQFF.

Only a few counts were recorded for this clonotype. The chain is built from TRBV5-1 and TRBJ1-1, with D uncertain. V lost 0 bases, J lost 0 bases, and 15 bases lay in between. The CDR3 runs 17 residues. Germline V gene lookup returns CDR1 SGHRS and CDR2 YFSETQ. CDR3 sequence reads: CASSLGGQTQLNTEAFF. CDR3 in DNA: TGCGCCAGCAGCTTGGGCGGGCAGACTCAATTGAACACTGAAGCTTTCTTT.

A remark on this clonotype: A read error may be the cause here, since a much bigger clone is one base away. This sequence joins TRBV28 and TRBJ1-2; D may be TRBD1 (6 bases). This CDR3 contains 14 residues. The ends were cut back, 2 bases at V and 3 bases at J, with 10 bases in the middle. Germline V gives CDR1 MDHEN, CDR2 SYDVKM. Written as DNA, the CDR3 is TGTGCCAGCAGTTTAGAATGGACAGACTATGGCTACACCTTC. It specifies CASSLEWTDYGYTF.

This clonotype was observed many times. CDR3 DNA sequence: TGTGCCAGCAGTTTGTCCTCCCGGGAAGCTTTCTTT. The encoded protein is CASSLSSREAFF. J is TRBJ1-1 and V is TRBV27; the D is unclear. CDR1 is MNHEY and CDR2 is SMNVEV in the germline V gene (reference sequence). CDR3 size: 12 residues. V was pared by 3 bases and J by 8 bases, with 10 bases between.

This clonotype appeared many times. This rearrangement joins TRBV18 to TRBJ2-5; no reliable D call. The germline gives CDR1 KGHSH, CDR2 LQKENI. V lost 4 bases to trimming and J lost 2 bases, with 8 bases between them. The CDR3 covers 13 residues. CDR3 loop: CASSLQPQETQYF. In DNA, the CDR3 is TGTGCCAGCTCACTCCAGCCTCAAGAGACCCAGTACTTC.

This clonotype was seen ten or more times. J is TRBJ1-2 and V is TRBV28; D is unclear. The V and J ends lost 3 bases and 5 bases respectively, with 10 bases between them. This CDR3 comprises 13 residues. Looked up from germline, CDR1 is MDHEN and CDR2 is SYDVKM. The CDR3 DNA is TGTGCCAGCAGTTTGAGGGTCCAATATGGCTACACCTTC. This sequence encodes CASSLRVQYGYTF.

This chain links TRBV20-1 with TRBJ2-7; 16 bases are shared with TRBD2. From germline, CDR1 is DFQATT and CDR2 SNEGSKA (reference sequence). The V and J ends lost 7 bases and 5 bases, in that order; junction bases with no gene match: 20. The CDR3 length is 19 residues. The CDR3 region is CSVWGLLGLAGGPGDEQYF. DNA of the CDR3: TGCAGTGTCTGGGGATTGCTGGGACTAGCGGGAGGGCCGGGGGACGAGCAGTACTTC.

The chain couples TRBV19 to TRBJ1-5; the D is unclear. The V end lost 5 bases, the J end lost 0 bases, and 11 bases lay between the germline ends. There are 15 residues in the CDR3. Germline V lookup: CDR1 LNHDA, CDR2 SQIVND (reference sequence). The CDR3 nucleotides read TGTGCCAGTAGTGTCTCCTTCCATAGCAATCAGCCCCAGCATTTT. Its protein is CASSVSFHSNQPQHF.

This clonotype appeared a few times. The CDR3 is CASSRDITEAFF. DNA for the CDR3: TGTGCCAGCAGCCGGGACATCACTGAAGCTTTCTTT. The chain joins TRBV14 to TRBJ1-1, with TRBD1 as a possible D gene (6 bases). Germline CDR1 is SGHDN and CDR2 is FVKESK. The CDR3 consists of 12 residues. Trimming pared 4 bases from V and 4 bases from J, leaving 7 bases between.

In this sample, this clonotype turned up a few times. The CDR3 DNA reads as TGTGCCAGCAGGATCACCCGGGGGGCTTACAATGAGCAGTTCTTC. Protein: CASRITRGAYNEQFF. The V gene is TRBV27, the J gene TRBJ2-1; possible D gene TRBD2, 7 bases. V was cut by 6 bases and J by 4 bases, with 16 bases left in between. Germline V CDR1 and CDR2: MNHEY, SMNVEV (reference sequence). The CDR3 spans 15 residues.

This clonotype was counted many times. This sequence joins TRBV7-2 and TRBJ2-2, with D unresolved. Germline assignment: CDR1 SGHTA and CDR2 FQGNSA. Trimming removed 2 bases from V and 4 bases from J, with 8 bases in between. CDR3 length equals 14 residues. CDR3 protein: CASSLTSSTGELFF. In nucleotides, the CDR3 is TGTGCCAGCAGCTTAACCTCTAGCACCGGGGAGCTGTTTTTT.

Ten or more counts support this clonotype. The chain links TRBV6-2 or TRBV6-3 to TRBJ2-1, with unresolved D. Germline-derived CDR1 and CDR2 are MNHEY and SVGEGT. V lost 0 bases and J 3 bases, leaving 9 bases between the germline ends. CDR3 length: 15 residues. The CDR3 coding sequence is TGTGCCAGCAGTTACTCGACCACAGTCTACAATGAGCAGTTCTTC. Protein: CASSYSTTVYNEQFF.

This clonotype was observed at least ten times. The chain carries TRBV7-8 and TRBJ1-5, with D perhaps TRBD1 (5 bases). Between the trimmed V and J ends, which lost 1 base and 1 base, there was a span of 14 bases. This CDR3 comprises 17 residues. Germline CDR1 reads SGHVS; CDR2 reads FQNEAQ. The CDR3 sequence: CASSLGFVGLSNQPQHF. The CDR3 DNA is TGTGCCAGCAGCTTAGGTTTCGTGGGGCTAAGCAATCAGCCCCAGCATTTT.

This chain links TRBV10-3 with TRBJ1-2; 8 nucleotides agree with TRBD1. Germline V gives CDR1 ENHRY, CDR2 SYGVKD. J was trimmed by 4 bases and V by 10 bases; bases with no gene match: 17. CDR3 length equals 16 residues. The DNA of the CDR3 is TGTGCCACCCATACAGGGGGTTTTCTTCGAGGCTATGGCTACACCTTC. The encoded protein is CATHTGGFLRGYGYTF.

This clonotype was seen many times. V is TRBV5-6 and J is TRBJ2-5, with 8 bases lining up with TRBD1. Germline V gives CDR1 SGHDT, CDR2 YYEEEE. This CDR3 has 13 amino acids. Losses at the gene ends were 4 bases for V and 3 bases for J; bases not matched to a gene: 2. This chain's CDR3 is CASSMTGEETQYF. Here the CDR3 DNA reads TGTGCCAGCAGCATGACAGGGGAAGAGACCCAGTACTTC.

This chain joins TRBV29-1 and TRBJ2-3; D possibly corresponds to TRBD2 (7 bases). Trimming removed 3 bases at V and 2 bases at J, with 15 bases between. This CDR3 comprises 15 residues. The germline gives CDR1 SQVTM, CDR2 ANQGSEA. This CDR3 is CSVDGGGRATDTQYF. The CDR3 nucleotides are TGCAGCGTTGATGGGGGCGGGAGAGCCACAGATACGCAGTATTTT.

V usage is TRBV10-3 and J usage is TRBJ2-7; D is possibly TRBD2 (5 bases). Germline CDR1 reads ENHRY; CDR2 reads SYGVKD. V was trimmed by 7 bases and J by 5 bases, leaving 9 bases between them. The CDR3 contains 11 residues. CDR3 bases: TGTGCCATCACCGAGGGTGACGAGCAGTACTTC. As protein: CAITEGDEQYF.

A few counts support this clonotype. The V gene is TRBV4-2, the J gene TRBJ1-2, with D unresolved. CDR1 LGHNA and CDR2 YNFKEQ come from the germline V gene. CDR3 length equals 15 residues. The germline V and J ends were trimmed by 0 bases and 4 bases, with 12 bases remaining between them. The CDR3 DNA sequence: TGTGCCAGCAGCCAAGAAGTGGGCGGCTCCTATGGCTACACCTTC. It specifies CASSQEVGGSYGYTF.